Following are 7 T cell receptor beta chains from one sample sequenced in a study of blood T cell repertoires in COVID-19. This table comes from immunoSEQ multiplex PCR, and its TCRdb copy is limited to in-frame clones, with some not included. Of 88,000 or so clones detected, less than 90% appear once; the ten largest clones hold about 3.8%. Sequenced: peripheral blood. All receptors derive from a man between 60 and 75 years old with acute or convalescent COVID-19.

The chain is built from TRBV6-5 and TRBJ2-7; the match to TRBD1 covers 10 bases. This CDR3 is 14 amino acids long. Losses at the gene ends were 7 bases for V and 2 bases for J; bases not matched to a gene: 5. CDR1 is MNHEY and CDR2 is SVGAGI in the germline V gene. CDR3: CASTRDRGAYEQYF. The CDR3 DNA reads TGTGCCAGCACCCGGGACAGGGGAGCCTACGAGCAGTACTTC.

This clone has only one observation. The V and J genes are TRBV30 and TRBJ2-7, with TRBD1 identical over 8 bases. V shed 5 bases and J 0 bases; nucleotides not matched to a gene: 3. The CDR3 is made up of 13 amino acids. CDR1 is GTSNPN and CDR2 is SVGIG in the germline V gene (reference sequence). CDR3 coding DNA: TGTGCCTGGGGAGGGACAGGCTCCTACGAGCAGTACTTC. It encodes CAWGGTGSYEQYF.

V is TRBV6-5 and J is TRBJ1-1; a possible D gene is TRBD1 (5 bases). In germline, CDR1 is MNHEY, CDR2 SVGAGI. The germline V and J ends were trimmed by 0 bases and 8 bases, with 10 bases remaining between them. The CDR3 loop spans 13 amino acids. CDR3 residues: CASSYSSRGEAFF. The CDR3 DNA is TGTGCCAGCAGTTACTCGAGTAGGGGCGAAGCTTTCTTT.

The chain recombines TRBV25-1 with TRBJ2-1; a weak D match, TRBD1 (6 bases). This CDR3 contains 17 residues. Between the trimmed V and J ends, which lost 2 bases and 0 bases, there was a span of 14 bases. Germline V CDR1 and CDR2: MGHDK, SYGVNS. CDR3 sequence reads: CASSEPRGHISYNEQFF. In DNA form, the CDR3 reads TGTGCCAGCAGTGAACCCCGGGGACACATCTCCTACAATGAGCAGTTCTTC.

V gene TRBV11-2 combines with J gene TRBJ2-1; 14 positions agree with TRBD2. After removal of 5 bases from V and 10 bases from J, the junction contained 7 bases not matched to a gene. CDR3 length equals 15 residues. The germline CDR1 and CDR2 sequences are SGHAT and FQNNGV. The CDR3 is CASSIRLAGGDEQFF. For the CDR3, the DNA is TGTGCCAGCAGCATCCGACTAGCGGGGGGGGACGAGCAGTTCTTC.

The rearrangement links TRBV10-3 to TRBJ2-7, with 7 nucleotides matching TRBD1. This CDR3 region has 14 residues. V shed 0 bases and J 2 bases; nucleotides not matched to a gene: 1. Germline CDR1 ENHRY, CDR2 SYGVKD. The CDR3 here is CAISESQGAYEQYF. For the CDR3, the DNA is TGTGCCATCAGTGAGTCCCAGGGGGCCTACGAGCAGTACTTC.

The rearrangement joins TRBV5-8 to TRBJ1-1, with no clear D. V lost 4 bases to trimming and J lost 3 bases, with 10 bases between them. The CDR3 covers 13 residues. Looked up from germline, CDR1 is SGHTS and CDR2 is YDEGEE. The CDR3 region is CASSTQVHTEAFF. In nucleotides, the CDR3 is TGTGCCAGCAGCACTCAGGTCCACACTGAAGCTTTCTTT.